Below, 19 T cell receptor beta chains from the same sample are listed, as sequenced in a study of cytomegalovirus exposure and HLA in healthy donors. A multiplex PCR was run with 60 Vbeta primers and 13 Jbeta primers. Assay: immunoSEQ multiplex PCR; the TCRdb copy retains only in-frame clones and omits some. The data show about 150,000 clones, with roughly three fifths seen just once and roughly 2.5% held by the top ten. The sequenced sample consisted of PBMCs. These receptor sequences come from a woman aged 40-49 years in good health and CMV-seronegative.

This clone was recorded once. The gene calls are TRBV28 and TRBJ1-5; TRBD1 matches 7 bases. CDR3 length: 15 amino acids. Germline assignment: CDR1 MDHEN and CDR2 SYDVKM. Trimming removed 4 bases from V and 5 bases from J; junction bases left unmatched: 8. CDR3 loop: CASSSPGTAYQPQHF. The CDR3 region has the DNA TGTGCCAGCAGTTCTCCCGGGACAGCTTATCAGCCCCAGCATTTT.

The rearrangement uses TRBV13 and TRBJ1-4; 7 bases are a match to TRBD1. CDR3 length equals 11 residues. Germline V CDR1 and CDR2: PRHDT, FYEKMQ (reference sequence). The V gene end was trimmed by 5 bases and the J gene end by 14 bases; junction bases not matched to a gene: 5. For the CDR3, the DNA is TGTGCCAGCAGCGCAGACAGGGCCCTGTTTTTT. Its protein is CASSADRALFF.

The CDR3: CASSGQGETQYF. The CDR3 region has the DNA TGTGCCAGCAGTGGGCAGGGAGAGACCCAGTACTTC. This chain uses TRBV6-1 with TRBJ2-5, with a possible D match to TRBD1 (5 bases). From germline, CDR1 is MNHNS and CDR2 SASEGT. The CDR3 extends over 12 amino acids. The V end lost 4 bases, the J end lost 4 bases, and 7 bases lay between the germline ends.

About this clone itself: This clone may be a read error of a much larger clone one base away. This chain uses TRBV4-2 with TRBJ2-5; D gene unclear. The DNA end is more similar to TRBJ2-7, so the J call may be wrong. Germline V CDR1 and CDR2: LGHNA, YNFKEQ. The CDR3 contains 13 residues. The DNA of the CDR3 is TGTGCCGGCAGCCAAGGCGGTTACTACGAGCAGTACTTC. This encodes CAGSQGGYYEQYF.

This clone was detected once. The chain carries TRBV7-8 and TRBJ1-1; possible D gene TRBD1, 6 bases. The V gene's germline CDR1 is SGHVS and CDR2 FQNEAQ. Trimming left V 1 base short and J 1 base short, with 10 bases between. CDR3 size: 15 residues. The CDR3 nucleotides read TGTGCCAGCAGCTTAGAGCACAGGGCGAACACTGAAGCTTTCTTT. It specifies CASSLEHRANTEAFF.

The V call is TRBV9, the J call TRBJ1-2; D call uncertain. Between the trimmed V and J ends, which lost 0 bases and 8 bases, there was a span of 11 bases. The CDR3 consists of 13 residues. Germline CDR1 and CDR2: SGDLS and YYNGEE. The CDR3 region has the DNA TGTGCCAGCAGCGTAGCCGGGAAGGACGGCTACACCTTC. It specifies CASSVAGKDGYTF.

This CDR3 reads CASSPSTGQGYQETQYF. CDR3 nucleotides: TGTGCCAGCAGCCCCTCTACGGGACAGGGGTACCAAGAGACCCAGTACTTC. The chain carries TRBV7-6 and TRBJ2-5; 10 bases match TRBD1. Germline assignment: CDR1 SGHVS and CDR2 FNYEAQ. Trimming cost V 5 bases and J 0 bases; bases outside gene matches: 9. The CDR3 extends over 17 amino acids.

V is TRBV6-1 and J is TRBJ2-1; tentatively, D is TRBD2 (7 bases). CDR1 and CDR2 (germline): MNHNS, SASEGT. Between the trimmed V and J ends, which lost 0 bases and 5 bases, there was a span of 20 bases. The CDR3 totals 18 residues. CDR3 DNA: TGTGCCAGCAGTGAAGCGCTGCGGGAGAGGGGGAAAAACAATGAGCAGTTCTTC. Protein product: CASSEALRERGKNNEQFF.

A word on this clone: The sample carries other DNA sequences with the same CDR3. The genes are TRBV19 and TRBJ1-6; 11 bases map to TRBD1. V trimming: 5 bases; J trimming: 6 bases; junction bases outside the gene matches: 3. The CDR3 sequence is 15 residues long. Germline V gene data show CDR1 as LNHDA and CDR2 as SQIVND (reference sequence). CDR3 sequence (DNA): TGTGCCAGTAGTGGAGGACAGGGGGCTAATTCACCCCTCCACTTT. As protein: CASSGGQGANSPLHF.

The V call is TRBV9, the J call TRBJ1-2; a weak D match, TRBD1 (5 bases). This CDR3 contains 14 residues. Looked up from germline, CDR1 is SGDLS and CDR2 is YYNGEE. Trimming removed 3 bases from V and 4 bases from J, with 13 bases in between. The CDR3 DNA reads as TGTGCCAGCAGCGCAATGCAGGGTTCCTATGGCTACACCTTC. Its translation is CASSAMQGSYGYTF.

With regard to this clone: Other nucleotide sequences from this sample produce the same CDR3. The chain links TRBV5-6 to TRBJ1-6; 11 nucleotides match TRBD1. Germline CDR1 SGHDT, CDR2 YYEEEE. This CDR3 contains 16 residues. With V trimmed by 4 bases and J by 6 bases, 6 bases remained unmatched. CDR3 protein: CASSRRTGGGNSPLHF. The CDR3 region has the DNA TGTGCCAGCAGCCGAAGGACAGGGGGCGGTAATTCACCCCTCCACTTT.

This clone was seen more than once but under ten times. This sequence joins TRBV2 and TRBJ1-1; a possible D gene is TRBD1 (5 bases). Germline CDR1 and CDR2: SNHLY and FYNNEI. Between the trimmed V and J ends, which lost 6 bases and 0 bases, there was a span of 11 bases. The CDR3 has 14 amino acids. The CDR3 sequence is CASRPRAMNTEAFF. CDR3 nucleotide sequence: TGTGCCAGCAGGCCCAGGGCAATGAACACTGAAGCTTTCTTT.

The rearrangement links TRBV18 to TRBJ2-7, with unresolved D. Per germline, CDR1 KGHSH and CDR2 LQKENI. This CDR3 has 15 amino acids. V dropped 3 bases and J dropped 0 bases, with 12 bases sitting between them. This CDR3 reads CASSPSHVSSYEQYF. CDR3 sequence (DNA): TGTGCCAGCTCACCGAGCCACGTAAGCTCCTACGAGCAGTACTTC.

The J gene is TRBJ2-7, the V gene TRBV6-1; possibly TRBD1 for D (6 bases). The CDR3 sequence is 13 residues long. Germline V gene data show CDR1 as MNHNS and CDR2 as SASEGT. Trimming removed 8 bases at V and 3 bases at J, with 14 bases between. The CDR3 DNA is TGTGCCAGCCTTTTTCAGGGGAGCTACGAGCAGTACTTC. Encoded protein: CASLFQGSYEQYF.

This clone was observed a few times. CDR3 residues: CASSLDRDQPQHF. DNA of the CDR3: TGTGCCAGCAGCTTAGACAGGGATCAGCCCCAGCATTTT. V usage is TRBV7-3 and J usage is TRBJ1-5; TRBD1 agrees at 7 bases. The CDR3 consists of 13 residues. The V and J ends lost 2 bases and 5 bases, in that order; junction bases with no gene match: 0. From germline, CDR1 is SGHTA and CDR2 FQGTGA.

This clone was detected only a few times. This sequence joins TRBV6-5 and TRBJ2-7, with TRBD1 matching over 7 bases. Germline CDR1 MNHEY, CDR2 SVGAGI. J gave up 3 bases and V 0 bases, and 5 bases lay outside the gene matches. The CDR3 totals 15 residues. This chain's CDR3 is CASSYSSGQNYEQYF. The CDR3 nucleotides read TGTGCCAGCAGTTACTCCTCGGGACAGAACTACGAGCAGTACTTC.

This chain joins TRBV19 and TRBJ1-5; 8 nucleotides agree with TRBD1. Germline values: CDR1 LNHDA, CDR2 SQIVND (reference sequence). J lost 2 bases, V lost 5 bases, and 11 bases had no gene match. The CDR3 length is 17 residues. The CDR3 is CASSHRDRLQGNQPQHF. As DNA, the CDR3 is TGTGCCAGTAGTCACCGGGACAGGCTCCAGGGCAATCAGCCCCAGCATTTT.

The chain recombines TRBV5-1 with TRBJ2-1; 7 bases agree with TRBD2. The CDR3 loop spans 15 amino acids. Per the germline V gene, CDR1 is SGHRS and CDR2 is YFSETQ. Losses at the gene ends were 0 bases for V and 5 bases for J; bases not matched to a gene: 5. CDR3 sequence reads: CASSLVLGRNNEQFF. DNA for the CDR3: TGCGCCAGCAGCTTGGTACTCGGGAGGAACAATGAGCAGTTCTTC.

The J gene is TRBJ1-2, the V gene TRBV30, with 11 bases identical to TRBD1. V was clipped by 5 bases and J by 14 bases; unmatched bases: 10. The CDR3 consists of 12 residues. In germline, CDR1 is GTSNPN, CDR2 SVGIG (reference sequence). In DNA, the CDR3 is TGTGCCTGGTCCCGGGACAGGGGGGTCCTGACCTTC. Translating it yields CAWSRDRGVLTF.